Described below is a single T cell receptor (beta chain) sequence and its context. The entry originates in a study of technical replicates of blood from several donors. The data were produced by immunoSEQ multiplex PCR, yet TCRdb's version contains in-frame clones alone and is incomplete. The sample contains some 57,000 clones, roughly nine tenths of which appear only once. Germline-derived CDR1 and CDR2 are SGHNT and YYREEE (reference sequence). The CDR3 is 16 residues long. V dropped 4 bases and J dropped 0 bases, with 11 bases sitting between them. This TCR derives from a human donor in good health. Some clones in this sample may be carry-over from other donors' samples. This chain links TRBV5-4 with TRBJ2-6; D may be TRBD1 (6 bases). Sequenced material: PBMCs. CDR3 in DNA: TGTGCCAGCAGCACGGACAGAAGCTCTGGGGCCAACGTCCTGACTTTC. It encodes CASSTDRSSGANVLTF.